This is a list of T cell receptor beta chains from one sample in a study of OX40 agonist ivuxolimab in advanced cancers. TCRdb's copy holds only in-frame clones and misses some; the assay was immunoSEQ multiplex PCR. The data contain some 66,000 clones, 85% of them singletons. The sequenced sample was CD4+ or CD8+ T cells sorted from blood, obtained in a trial of the OX40 agonist ivuxolimab. The source of these receptors is an adult with an advanced solid tumor such as melanoma, head and neck, liver or kidney cancer. The CDR3 runs from the conserved cysteine through the conserved F or W. A D gene is named only where the DNA matches it firmly. Only part of the rows carry a size: once, few, many, or a class if the clone is expanded.

j_call d_call clone_size v_call cdr3_nt cdr3_aa
TRBJ2-1 TRBD2 . TRBV19 TGTGCCAGTAGTATAGGACCTAGCGGGGGAGGGTACAATGAGCAGTTCTTC CASSIGPSGGGYNEQFF
TRBJ1-5 . . TRBV7-9 TGTGCCAGCAGCTTGGGGGGTGGTCAGCCCCAGCATTTT CASSLGGGQPQHF
TRBJ1-6 . . TRBV5-1 TGCGCCAGCAGCTTGGGCCAAGCGGGACGGGCAAATTCACCCCTCCACTTT CASSLGQAGRANSPLHF
TRBJ2-5 . . TRBV7-2 TGTGCCAGCAGCTTAGGTGGAGGGGAGGCGGAGACCCAGTACTTC CASSLGGGEAETQYF
TRBJ1-1 TRBD1 . TRBV10-3 TGTGCCATCACCCGGGGACAGGGGCTCGGCACTGAAGCTTTCTTT CAITRGQGLGTEAFF
TRBJ1-3 . . TRBV7-2 TGTGCCAGCACCGCCGACTCTGGAAACACCATATATTTT CASTADSGNTIYF
TRBJ1-1 TRBD1 . TRBV7-2 TGTGCCAGCAGCTCTCAGGACAGGACGAACACTGAAGCTTTCTTT CASSSQDRTNTEAFF
TRBJ1-2 . . TRBV14 TGTGCCAGCAGCCCCGATGGGGGCTATGGCTACACCTTC CASSPDGGYGYTF
TRBJ1-1 . . TRBV10-3 TGTGCCATCAGAGTACAGGGAGGCACTGAAGCTTTCTTT CAIRVQGGTEAFF
TRBJ1-1 . . TRBV7-2 TGTGCCAGCAGCTCCAGGGTGGAAGCTTTCTTT CASSSRVEAFF
TRBJ2-1 TRBD2 . TRBV7-2 TGTGCCAGCAGCTTAACCCCGGGACTAGCGGGGGGGCCGAATGAGCAGTTCTTC CASSLTPGLAGGPNEQFF
TRBJ2-5 . once TRBV9 TGTGCCAGCAGCCCCGGTCCACAAGAGACCCAGTACTTC CASSPGPQETQYF
TRBJ1-5 . . TRBV7-2 TGTGCCAGCAGCTTCCCCGGGGGTGGCCAGCCCCAGCATTTT CASSFPGGGQPQHF
TRBJ1-3 . . TRBV6-1 TGTGCCAGCAGTGAGGGCCCCTGGCCCGGAAACACCATATATTTT CASSEGPWPGNTIYF
TRBJ1-5 TRBD1 . TRBV7-8 TGTGCCAGCAGCTTTCAGACAGGGGGGAACAATCAGCCCCAGCATTTT CASSFQTGGNNQPQHF
TRBJ2-7 TRBD1 . TRBV7-2 TGTGCCAGCAGCTCGTGGACAGGCCCCTTGTACGAGCAGTACTTC CASSSWTGPLYEQYF
TRBJ1-2 . . TRBV6-1 TGTGCCAGCAGTGAAGCGTCGAGCAGGAACTATGGCTACACCTTC CASSEASSRNYGYTF
TRBJ2-1 . once TRBV9 TGTGCCAGCAGCCCGCCCCCCGGGGTGGGGAGCTCCTACAATGAGCAGTTCTTC CASSPPPGVGSSYNEQFF